The 12 T cell receptor beta chains reported below all come from one sample, sequenced in a study of tumor-infiltrating lymphocytes in localized non-small cell lung cancer listed by TCRdb under 2021. Libraries were made using the immunoSEQ multiplex PCR assay. Held by TCRdb, this immuneACCESS table contains in-frame sequences only and omits some clones. Under half of the omission traces to an unresolved V gene where checked; the cause of the rest is unknown. The sample table contains about 14,000 clones; only one count was recorded for more than 60% of them. The ten most abundant clones make up about 4% of the sample. Sequenced material: lung tumor tissue. The receptor source for this set is a human donor with non-small cell lung cancer.

The sample holds a few counts of this clone. The chain is built from TRBV6-5 and TRBJ1-4; D remains ambiguous. The CDR3 runs 13 residues. Germline loops: CDR1 MNHEY, CDR2 SVGAGI. Trimming shortened V by 7 bases and J by 6 bases, and 12 bases separated the two germline ends. The CDR3: CASTLSGDEKLFF. As DNA, the CDR3 is TGTGCCAGCACCTTAAGTGGGGATGAAAAACTGTTTTTT.

The chain recombines TRBV18 with TRBJ1-1; D is possibly TRBD1 (5 bases). The CDR3 covers 15 residues. Trimming took off 1 base at V and 3 bases at J, with 12 bases between the two ends. Per germline, CDR1 KGHSH and CDR2 LQKENI. CDR3 nucleotide sequence: TGTGCCAGCTCACCACGAACGGGGGTGGACACTGAAGCTTTCTTT. Amino acid sequence: CASSPRTGVDTEAFF.

This chain uses TRBV6-4 with TRBJ2-1, with 12 bases identical to TRBD1. Germline loops: CDR1 MRHNA, CDR2 SNTAGT. This CDR3 has 15 residues. V was pared by 4 bases and J by 7 bases, with 5 bases of the junction left unmatched. In DNA form, the CDR3 reads TGTGCCAGCAGTGGCCGGGACAGGGGGCGGAATGAGCAGTTCTTC. It yields the protein CASSGRDRGRNEQFF.

The genes are TRBV5-5 and TRBJ1-2; 9 bases are a match to TRBD1. In germline, CDR1 is SGHKS, CDR2 YYEKEE (reference sequence). Trimming took 2 bases from V and 4 from J; bases not matched to a gene: 6. This CDR3 has 15 residues. The CDR3 bases are TGTGCCAGCAGCTTCCGGACAGGGGACTCCTATGGCTACACCTTC. Protein: CASSFRTGDSYGYTF.

The chain joins TRBV6-1 to TRBJ1-4; no firm D call. Between the trimmed V and J ends, which lost 2 bases and 8 bases, there was a span of 15 bases. CDR1 is MNHNS, CDR2 SASEGT, per germline. CDR3 size: 15 residues. The CDR3 sequence: CASSESRAIREKLFF. CDR3 nucleotide sequence: TGTGCCAGCAGTGAAAGTCGGGCCATTCGGGAAAAACTGTTTTTT.

J is TRBJ1-5 and V is TRBV5-1; D perhaps matches TRBD1 (6 bases). The V gene lost 0 bases and the J gene lost 6 bases, with 10 bases spanning the gap. The CDR3 runs to 14 residues. Per germline, CDR1 SGHRS and CDR2 YFSETQ. The chain's CDR3 is CASSLEQGGQPQHF. DNA for the CDR3: TGCGCCAGCAGCTTGGAACAGGGTGGTCAGCCCCAGCATTTT.

This clone showed up just a few times. The V and J genes are TRBV5-1 and TRBJ2-7, with 8 bases that match TRBD1. Germline-derived CDR1 and CDR2 are SGHRS and YFSETQ. The CDR3 has 15 residues. The trim removed 4 bases at V and 1 base at J, leaving 7 bases unmatched. CDR3 sequence: CASSAVQGASYEQYF. The CDR3 DNA follows: TGCGCCAGCAGCGCGGTCCAGGGGGCTTCCTACGAGCAGTACTTC.

The rearrangement links TRBV7-6 to TRBJ2-1; weak D call: TRBD2 (6 bases). This CDR3 is built from 14 residues. Germline CDR1 and CDR2: SGHVS and FNYEAQ. Trimming removed 1 base at V and 10 bases at J, with 14 bases between. CDR3 sequence (DNA): TGTGCCAGCAGCTTAGACTCCGGGGCGGGGGAGCAGTTCTTC. Translated, it gives CASSLDSGAGEQFF.

CDR3 DNA sequence: TGCGCCAGCAGCCACCAGGGGGGGTCTGAGCAGTTCTTC. As protein: CASSHQGGSEQFF. The chain couples TRBV4-3 to TRBJ2-1; D tentatively reads TRBD1 or TRBD2 (7 bases each). The CDR3 sequence is 13 residues long. Germline CDR1 reads LGHNA; CDR2 reads YSLEER. Trimming removed 3 bases from V and 9 bases from J, with 12 bases in between.

This clone was counted a few times. The chain is built from TRBV28 and TRBJ1-1; D gene ambiguous. This CDR3 spans 12 amino acids. Looked up from germline, CDR1 is MDHEN and CDR2 is SYDVKM. V lost 7 bases and J 1 base, leaving 7 bases between the germline ends. The CDR3 DNA follows: TGTGCCAGCACGGAGGCGAACACTGAAGCTTTCTTT. Its protein is CASTEANTEAFF.

This chain uses TRBV6-1 with TRBJ1-2, with D possibly being TRBD1 (5 bases). This CDR3 contains 13 residues. Trimming stripped 2 bases from V and 2 bases from J, with 6 bases between. In germline, CDR1 is MNHNS, CDR2 SASEGT. The CDR3 sequence: CASSERDNYGYTF. The CDR3, as DNA: TGTGCCAGCAGTGAAAGGGACAACTATGGCTACACCTTC.

This chain connects TRBV28 to TRBJ2-7; D is perhaps TRBD2 (5 bases). Germline loops: CDR1 MDHEN, CDR2 SYDVKM. V lost 7 bases and J 9 bases, leaving 13 bases between the germline ends. CDR3 length: 11 amino acids. The CDR3 loop is CASTQGSLQYF. CDR3 nucleotides: TGTGCCAGCACCCAAGGGAGTCTGCAGTACTTC.